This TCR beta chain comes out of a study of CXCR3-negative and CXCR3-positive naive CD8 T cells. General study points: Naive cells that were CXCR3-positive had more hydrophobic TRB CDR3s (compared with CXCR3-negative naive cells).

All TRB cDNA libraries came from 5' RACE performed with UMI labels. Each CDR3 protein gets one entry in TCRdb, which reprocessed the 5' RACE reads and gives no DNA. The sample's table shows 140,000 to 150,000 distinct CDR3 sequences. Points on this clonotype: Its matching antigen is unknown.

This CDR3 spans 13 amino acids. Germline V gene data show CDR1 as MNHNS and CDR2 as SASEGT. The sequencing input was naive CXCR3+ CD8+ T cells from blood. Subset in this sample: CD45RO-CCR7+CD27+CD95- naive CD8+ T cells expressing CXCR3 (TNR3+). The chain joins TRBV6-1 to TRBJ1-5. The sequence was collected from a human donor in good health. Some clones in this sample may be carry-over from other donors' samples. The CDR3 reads CASSREGYQPQHF.